These 23 T cell receptor beta chains came from one sample sequenced in a study of cytomegalovirus exposure and HLA in healthy donors. PCR was performed using 60 Vbeta and 13 Jbeta primers. The method was immunoSEQ multiplex PCR; TCRdb's version includes in-frame clones alone and lacks a portion of them. The top ten hold 1.5% to 2% of the sample, which has roughly 190,000 clones, around 81% seen once. Sequenced: PBMCs. All receptors derive from a man aged 18 to 29 in good health and CMV-seronegative.

The CDR3: CASSPGVGDPSYEQYF. As DNA, the CDR3 is TGTGCCAGCAGCCCAGGGGTCGGGGACCCTTCCTACGAGCAGTACTTC. The chain is built from TRBV13 and TRBJ2-7; tentative D call: TRBD1 (6 bases). Germline loops: CDR1 PRHDT, CDR2 FYEKMQ (reference sequence). V was pared by 5 bases and J by 1 base, with 18 bases between. The CDR3 is 16 residues long.

The rearrangement links TRBV7-2 to TRBJ1-2; possible D gene TRBD1, 5 bases. Germline CDR1 SGHTA, CDR2 FQGNSA. The V end was cut by 5 bases, the J end by 2 bases, with 9 bases between. This CDR3 spans 13 amino acids. This CDR3 is CASSPRGNYGYTF. The DNA of the CDR3 is TGTGCCAGCAGCCCACGGGGGAACTATGGCTACACCTTC.

The rearrangement uses TRBV5-6 and TRBJ2-7, with a tentative D call TRBD1 (5 bases). The ends were cut back, 4 bases at V and 2 bases at J, with 7 bases in the middle. The CDR3 length is 12 residues. Per germline, CDR1 SGHDT and CDR2 YYEEEE. The CDR3 loop reads CASSADTYEQYF. CDR3 bases: TGTGCCAGCAGCGCGGACACCTACGAGCAGTACTTC.

This clone was counted a few times. The V and J genes are TRBV5-4 and TRBJ2-3, with D perhaps TRBD2 (5 bases). The CDR3 has 15 amino acids. V was shortened by 6 bases and J by 4 bases, with 18 bases between the two germline ends. The V gene's germline CDR1 is SGHNT and CDR2 YYREEE (reference sequence). CDR3 sequence (DNA): TGTGCCAGCACCCTCGGAGGCCCTGGGGCAGATACGCAGTATTTT. It specifies CASTLGGPGADTQYF.

This chain uses TRBV4-2 with TRBJ2-7; D is possibly TRBD2 (7 bases). Germline V gene sequence: CDR1 LGHNA, CDR2 YNFKEQ. There are 15 residues in the CDR3. Trimming took off 0 bases at V and 3 bases at J, with 12 bases between the two ends. DNA of the CDR3: TGTGCCAGCAGCCAAGATCCAGGGGAGGGCTACGAGCAGTACTTC. Its translation is CASSQDPGEGYEQYF.

The chain couples TRBV5-8 to TRBJ2-3; possible D gene TRBD2, 6 bases. The CDR3 is 16 residues long. With 2 bases removed from V and 0 bases from J, the gap between germline ends came to 13 bases. From germline, CDR1 is SGHTS and CDR2 YDEGEE. As DNA, the CDR3 is TGTGCCAGCAGCTTCGCCGGGACTTCCAGCACAGATACGCAGTATTTT. It codes for CASSFAGTSSTDTQYF.

The chain links TRBV19 to TRBJ1-4; 7 bases map to TRBD1. Losses at the gene ends were 3 bases for V and 4 bases for J; bases not matched to a gene: 8. The germline V gene has CDR1 LNHDA and CDR2 SQIVND (reference sequence). The CDR3 length is 16 residues. The CDR3 region is CASSIRVGQINEKLFF. As DNA, the CDR3 is TGTGCCAGTAGTATTCGGGTGGGACAGATTAATGAAAAACTGTTTTTT.

In this sample, this clone turned up once. The chain combines TRBV29-1 with TRBJ2-7; D not certain. CDR1 is SQVTM, CDR2 ANQGSEA, per germline. This CDR3 comprises 13 residues. The germline V and J ends were trimmed by 4 bases and 2 bases, with 12 bases remaining between them. The CDR3 DNA reads TGCAGCGTTGTGACTTTCCAAACCTACGAGCAGTACTTC. Protein sequence: CSVVTFQTYEQYF.

This clone was detected only a few times. The junction and the germline gene differ at one end; a read error may be behind it. The gene calls are TRBV6-1 and TRBJ2-5, with TRBD2 as a possible D gene (6 bases). Germline loops: CDR1 MNHNS, CDR2 SASEGT. This CDR3 comprises 15 residues. Written as DNA, the CDR3 is TGTGCCAGCAGTGAAAGGAGGGCAGCCCAAGGGACCCAGTACTTC. It yields the protein CASSERRAAQGTQYF.

The chain has TRBV4-3 and TRBJ2-5; a possible D gene is TRBD2 (6 bases). This CDR3 spans 16 amino acids. The germline CDR1 and CDR2 sequences are LGHNA and YSLEER. Trimming pared 3 bases from V and 4 bases from J, leaving 18 bases between. The CDR3 sequence is CASSQQGVLGGETQYF. CDR3 DNA sequence: TGCGCCAGCAGCCAGCAAGGGGTCCTGGGGGGAGAGACCCAGTACTTC.

There are a few counts of this clone. The chain is built from TRBV10-3 and TRBJ2-2, with 11 bases lining up with TRBD2. V shed 6 bases and J 7 bases; nucleotides not matched to a gene: 10. The CDR3 is made up of 16 amino acids. CDR1 is ENHRY, CDR2 SYGVKD, per germline. Here the CDR3 DNA reads TGTGCCATCAGGAAACTAGCGGGAGACGTCGGCGGGGAGCTGTTTTTT. This gives the protein CAIRKLAGDVGGELFF.

This clone was seen once. The chain joins TRBV21-1 to TRBJ2-2; the table's D gene call, TRBD1, was not cross checked with the DNA. TRBV21-1 is a pseudogene. The CDR3 covers 17 residues. This CDR3 reads CASSKGGQGGYTGELFF. The CDR3 region has the DNA TGTGCCAGCAGCAAAGGGGGACAGGGGGGGTACACCGGGGAGCTGTTTTTT.

Only one count was recorded for this clone. This chain joins TRBV7-2 and TRBJ1-3; no firm D call. Trimming shortened V by 5 bases and J by 3 bases, and 11 bases separated the two germline ends. There are 14 residues in the CDR3. Looked up from germline, CDR1 is SGHTA and CDR2 is FQGNSA. CDR3 nucleotide sequence: TGTGCCAGCAGCCCGGAGGCGCGTGGAAACACCATATATTTT. It yields the protein CASSPEARGNTIYF.

The CDR3 nucleotides are TGTGCCAGCTCACTACTACAGGGGAGAGGGGCCGGGGAGCTGTTTTTT. Translated: CASSLLQGRGAGELFF. The V gene is TRBV18, the J gene TRBJ2-2; TRBD1 agrees at 7 bases. The CDR3 has 16 amino acids. J lost 6 bases, V lost 4 bases, and 11 bases had no gene match. Germline CDR1 and CDR2: KGHSH and LQKENI.

As regards this clone: An end of the junction does not agree with germline; a read error may underlie this. The same CDR3 arises from other DNA sequences in this sample as well. The chain is built from TRBV5-1 and TRBJ1-1; 8 bases fit TRBD1. Per germline, CDR1 SGHRS and CDR2 YFSETQ. This CDR3 region has 14 residues. As DNA, the CDR3 is TGCGCCAGTAGCTGGGGACAGGAGGGTACTGAAGCTTTCTTT. As protein: CASSWGQEGTEAFF.

This chain links TRBV18 with TRBJ2-2, with a possible D match to TRBD2 (5 bases). The ends were cut back, 3 bases at V and 3 bases at J, with 14 bases in the middle. Germline lookup yields CDR1 KGHSH and CDR2 LQKENI. This CDR3 region has 16 residues. DNA of the CDR3: TGTGCCAGCTCACCTCTCCCAACTAGGGACACCGGGGAGCTGTTTTTT. Translating it yields CASSPLPTRDTGELFF.

This clone was recorded once. The V gene is TRBV7-8, the J gene TRBJ1-5, with D unresolved. CDR3 length: 15 amino acids. CDR1 is SGHVS, CDR2 FQNEAQ, per germline. V was clipped by 1 base and J by 1 base, with 8 bases between them. CDR3 nucleotide sequence: TGTGCCAGCAGCTTAGTGGGGAGCAGCAATCAGCCCCAGCATTTT. Amino acids: CASSLVGSSNQPQHF.

This clone was counted a few times. Distinct nucleotide sequences in the sample also encode this CDR3. The rearrangement links TRBV18 to TRBJ2-7, with a weak D call TRBD2 (6 bases). There are 15 residues in the CDR3. V was trimmed by 1 base and J by 5 bases, leaving 15 bases between them. The germline V gene has CDR1 KGHSH and CDR2 LQKENI. In nucleotides, the CDR3 is TGTGCCAGCTCACCACAGACGGGAGTCGTCGACGAGCAGTACTTC. Translated, it gives CASSPQTGVVDEQYF. The variable domain in full, with the rest retrieved from reference TRBV18 and TRBJ2-7, is NAGVMQNPRHLVRRRGQEARLRCSPMKGHSHVYWYRQLPEEGLKFMVYLQKENIIDESGMPKERFSAEFPKEGPSILRIQQVVRGDSAAYFCASSPQTGVVDEQYFGPGTRLTVT.

The V and J genes are TRBV9 and TRBJ2-3, with TRBD2 matching 10 bases. Germline CDR1 SGDLS, CDR2 YYNGEE. This CDR3 region has 16 residues. Germline trimming cut 2 bases from V and 2 bases from J; bases unmatched to any gene: 5. CDR3 sequence reads: CASSVTSGFITDTQYF. CDR3 DNA: TGTGCCAGCAGCGTGACTAGCGGGTTTATCACAGATACGCAGTATTTT.

The rearrangement uses TRBV7-9 and TRBJ2-2; no clear D. Germline V gene sequence: CDR1 SEHNR, CDR2 FQNEAQ (reference sequence). V lost 5 bases to trimming and J lost 0 bases, with 19 bases between them. The CDR3 sequence is 18 residues long. The CDR3 is CASSVVVDFNANTGELFF. CDR3 nucleotide sequence: TGTGCCAGCAGCGTAGTAGTTGACTTCAATGCGAACACCGGGGAGCTGTTTTTT.

The chain employs TRBV6-1 and TRBJ1-4; 7 nucleotides align to TRBD1. Trimming took 6 bases from V and 5 from J; bases not matched to a gene: 9. The CDR3 runs 15 residues. Germline lookup yields CDR1 MNHNS and CDR2 SASEGT. For the CDR3, the DNA is TGTGCCAGCAGGGAACCGGGACAGCGAAATGAAAAACTGTTTTTT. Translation: CASREPGQRNEKLFF.

This chain links TRBV29-1 with TRBJ2-1; 8 bases agree with TRBD2. Losses at the gene ends were 3 bases for V and 8 bases for J; bases not matched to a gene: 15. The length of the CDR3 is 16 residues. Germline loops: CDR1 SQVTM, CDR2 ANQGSEA. This chain's CDR3 is CSVDTPGLGGWDEQFF. The CDR3 nucleotides read TGCAGCGTTGACACACCGGGACTAGGGGGTTGGGATGAGCAGTTCTTC.

This clone was counted only a few times. V is TRBV2 and J is TRBJ2-7; tentative D call: TRBD1 (5 bases). Germline V gene sequence: CDR1 SNHLY, CDR2 FYNNEI. V was clipped by 5 bases and J by 4 bases, with 18 bases between them. This CDR3 region has 15 residues. CDR3 loop: CASSFREGFTYEQYF. CDR3 coding DNA: TGTGCCAGCAGTTTCAGGGAAGGTTTTACATACGAGCAGTACTTC.